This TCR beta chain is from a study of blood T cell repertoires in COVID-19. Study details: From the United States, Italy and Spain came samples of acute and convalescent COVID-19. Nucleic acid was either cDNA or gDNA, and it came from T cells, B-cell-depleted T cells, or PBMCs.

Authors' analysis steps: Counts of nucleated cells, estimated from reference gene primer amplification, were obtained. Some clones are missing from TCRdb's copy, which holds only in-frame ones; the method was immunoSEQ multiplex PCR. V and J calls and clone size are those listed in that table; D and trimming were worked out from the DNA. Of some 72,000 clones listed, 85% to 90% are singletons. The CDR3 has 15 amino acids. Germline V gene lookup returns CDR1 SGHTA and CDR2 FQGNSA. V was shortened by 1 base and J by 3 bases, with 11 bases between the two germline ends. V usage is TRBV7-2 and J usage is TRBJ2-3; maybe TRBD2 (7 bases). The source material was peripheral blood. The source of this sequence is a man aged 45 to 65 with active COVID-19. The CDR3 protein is CASSLVGGGTDTQYF. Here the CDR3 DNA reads TGTGCCAGCAGCTTAGTAGGGGGGGGAACAGATACGCAGTATTTT.